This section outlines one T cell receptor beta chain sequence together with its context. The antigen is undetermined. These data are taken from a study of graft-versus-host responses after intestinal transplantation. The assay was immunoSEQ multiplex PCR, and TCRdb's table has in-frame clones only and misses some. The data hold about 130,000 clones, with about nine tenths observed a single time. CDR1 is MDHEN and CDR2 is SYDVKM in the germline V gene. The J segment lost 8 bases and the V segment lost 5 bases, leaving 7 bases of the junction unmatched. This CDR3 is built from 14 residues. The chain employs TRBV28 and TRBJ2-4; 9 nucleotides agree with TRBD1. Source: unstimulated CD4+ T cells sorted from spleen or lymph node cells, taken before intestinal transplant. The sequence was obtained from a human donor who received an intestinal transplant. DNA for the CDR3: TGTGCCAGCAGTCGTAGGACAGGGGCGGACATTCAGTACTTC. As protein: CASSRRTGADIQYF.